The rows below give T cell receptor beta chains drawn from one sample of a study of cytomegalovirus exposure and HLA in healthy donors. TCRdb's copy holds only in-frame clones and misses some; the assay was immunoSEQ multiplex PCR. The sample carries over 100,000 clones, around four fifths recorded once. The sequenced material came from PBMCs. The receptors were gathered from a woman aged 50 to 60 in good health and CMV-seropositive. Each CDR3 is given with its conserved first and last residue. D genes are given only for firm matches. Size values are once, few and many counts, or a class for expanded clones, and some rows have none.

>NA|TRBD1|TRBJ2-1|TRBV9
TGTGCCAGCAGCGCTAGGACAGGGGGGCCTACCGAGCAGTTCTTC
CASSARTGGPTEQFF
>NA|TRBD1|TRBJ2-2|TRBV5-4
TGTGCCAGCAGCCCCGACAGGGGGCTGAACACCGGGGAGCTGTTTTTT
CASSPDRGLNTGELFF
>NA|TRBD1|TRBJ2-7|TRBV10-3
TGTGCCATCAGTGAGTCTGGTACCGGGACAGGGACCTACGAGCAGTACTTC
CAISESGTGTGTYEQYF
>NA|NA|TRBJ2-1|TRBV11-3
TGTGCCAGCAGCCCCCAGGGGGGACCCTACAATGAGCAGTTCTTC
CASSPQGGPYNEQFF
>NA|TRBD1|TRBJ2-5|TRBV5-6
TGTGCCAGCAGCTTACCCTCTGGACAGGGCCAAGAGACCCAGTACTTC
CASSLPSGQGQETQYF
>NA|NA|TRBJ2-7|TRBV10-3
TGTGCCATCAGTGATGGCGGGGGCGCCTCCTACGAGCAGTACTTC
CAISDGGGASYEQYF
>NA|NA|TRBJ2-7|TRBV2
TGTGCCAGCCGGCGGGACCTCTCCTACGAGCAGTACTTC
CASRRDLSYEQYF
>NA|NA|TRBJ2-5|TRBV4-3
TGCGCCAGCAGCCAAGAGCGAAAGCTCGCAGAGACCCAGTACTTC
CASSQERKLAETQYF
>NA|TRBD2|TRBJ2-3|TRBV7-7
TGTGCCAGCAGCCCCCGTCCAGGCGGGGGTCCCACAGATACGCAGTATTTT
CASSPRPGGGPTDTQYF
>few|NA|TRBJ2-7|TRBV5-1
TGCGCCAGCAGCTCCCCTTCCTACGAGCAGTACTTC
CASSSPSYEQYF
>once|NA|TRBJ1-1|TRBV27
TGTGCCAGCAGTAGGGGATCGCGAGCTATTGAAGCTTTCTTT
CASSRGSRAIEAFF
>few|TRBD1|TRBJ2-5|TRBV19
TGTGCCAGTAGCACCGGACAGGGAAAGACCCAGTACTTC
CASSTGQGKTQYF
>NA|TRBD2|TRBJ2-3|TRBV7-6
TGTGCCAGCAGCAGTCCGGGGGGGGGTAATACGCAGTATTTT
CASSSPGGGNTQYF
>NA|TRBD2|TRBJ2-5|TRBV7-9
TGTGCCAGCAGCCCGGGACTAGCGGGAGAGACCCAGTACTTC
CASSPGLAGETQYF
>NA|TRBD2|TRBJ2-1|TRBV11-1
TGTGCCAGCAGCTTAGGGGTAGCGGGAGTCTACAATGAGCAGTTCTTC
CASSLGVAGVYNEQFF
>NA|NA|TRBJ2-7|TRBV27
TGTGCCAGCAGGGAGGCAGGGGGGGAGCAGTACTTC
CASREAGGEQYF
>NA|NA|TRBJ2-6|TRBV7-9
TGTGCCAGCAGCTACAGGGCCACTGGGGCCAACGTCCTGACTTTC
CASSYRATGANVLTF
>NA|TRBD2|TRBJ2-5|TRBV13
TGTGCCAGCAGCTTACCGTCAAAGACGGGAGGGCCCCAAGAGACCCAGTACTTC
CASSLPSKTGGPQETQYF
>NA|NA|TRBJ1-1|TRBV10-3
TGTGCCATCAGCGCACAGGGCGCAGACACTGAAGCTTTCTTT
CAISAQGADTEAFF
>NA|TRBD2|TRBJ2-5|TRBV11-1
TGTGCCAGCAGCTCGAGACTAGCGGGGCTCCAAGAGACCCAGTACTTC
CASSSRLAGLQETQYF
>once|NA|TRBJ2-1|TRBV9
TGTGCCAGCAGCGTAGCGGGAGCCTACAATGAGCAGTTCTTC
CASSVAGAYNEQFF
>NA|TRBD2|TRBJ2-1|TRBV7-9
TGTGCCAGCAGCTATAGCGGGAGCTCTTACAATGAGCAGTTCTTC
CASSYSGSSYNEQFF
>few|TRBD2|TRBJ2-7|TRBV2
TGTGCCAGCACCAGCGGGAGTTCGACGATGGAGTACTTC
CASTSGSSTMEYF
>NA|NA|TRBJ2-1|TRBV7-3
TGTGCCAGCAGCCCTTCTAGGGGCTCCTACAATGAGCAGTTCTTC
CASSPSRGSYNEQFF
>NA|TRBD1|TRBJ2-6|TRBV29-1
TGCAGCGTTAGGGACAGGGGGCTTGTAACCGGGGCCAACGGCCTGACTTTC
CSVRDRGLVTGANGLTF
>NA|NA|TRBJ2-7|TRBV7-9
TGTGCCAGCAGCCCCCGGGGTCACGAGCAGTACTTC
CASSPRGHEQYF
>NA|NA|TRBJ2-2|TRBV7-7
TGTGCTAGCAGCCCCGGGACACGACACCTGATCAACACCGGGGAGCTGTTTTTT
CASSPGTRHLINTGELFF
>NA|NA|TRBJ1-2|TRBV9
TGTGCCAGCAGCGCAGACAGGTCGTCCGTAAGGTGCACCTTC
CASSADRSSVRCTF
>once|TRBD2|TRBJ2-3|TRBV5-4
TGTGCCAGCAGCTTGCCGCCTAGCGGGGGCCCTAGCACAGATACGCAGTATTTT
CASSLPPSGGPSTDTQYF
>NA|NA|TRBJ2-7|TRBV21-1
TGTGCCAGCCTTGTGAACGGAAGCGGGAGAAGGTATGGATACCACTTC
CASLVNGSGRRYGYHF
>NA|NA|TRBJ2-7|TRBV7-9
TGTGCCAGCGGATCCCTGACAATTAGGGGGTACGAGCAGTACTTC
CASGSLTIRGYEQYF
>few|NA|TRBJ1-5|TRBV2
TGTGCCAGCAGTGCAGGTTATAGCAATCAGCCCCAGCATTTT
CASSAGYSNQPQHF
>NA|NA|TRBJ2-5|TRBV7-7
TGTGCCAGCAGCTTTCAGGGTGGAGAGACCCAGTACTTC
CASSFQGGETQYF
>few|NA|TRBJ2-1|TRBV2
TGTGCCAGCAGTCGACAGGACTCCTACAATGAGCAGTTCTTC
CASSRQDSYNEQFF
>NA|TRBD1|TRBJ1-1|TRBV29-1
TGCAGCGCCGCGGACAGGGGGTTCACTGAAGCTTTCTTT
CSAADRGFTEAFF
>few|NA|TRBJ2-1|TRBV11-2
TGTGCCAGCAGCTTAGACAGGACTACCTACAATGAGCAGTTCTTC
CASSLDRTTYNEQFF
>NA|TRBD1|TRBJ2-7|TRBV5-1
TGCGCCAGCAGCGAGGGAGGACAGGGGTACGAGCAGTACTTC
CASSEGGQGYEQYF
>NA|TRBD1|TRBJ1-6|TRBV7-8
TGTGCCAGCAGTCTAGACAGGGTTTCACCCCTCCACTTT
CASSLDRVSPLHF
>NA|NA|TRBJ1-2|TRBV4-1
TGCGCCAGCAGCCAAGAGGGCAGCTCCTTTAACTATGGCTACACCTTC
CASSQEGSSFNYGYTF
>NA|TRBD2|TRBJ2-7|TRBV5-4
TGTGCCAGCAGCCTCGTAGCGGGGGGCGATCACGAGCAGTACTTC
CASSLVAGGDHEQYF